The sample holds a few counts of the clone carrying this TCR beta chain. One entry per CDR3 protein results from TCRdb running MiXCR on the RACE reads. The sample includes some 99,000 distinct CDR3 sequences, less than 10% of them seen just once. Time point given: patch test 2, 6 weeks after DPC sensitization. Treatment described: therapeutic diphenylcyclopropenone sensitization with weekly scalp DPC. The data stem from a study of human T cells and chemical hapten exposure. The CDR3 consists of 17 residues. Trimming took 0 bases from V and 5 from J, leaving 19 bases between them. Germline V CDR1 and CDR2: DFQATT, SNEGSKA (reference sequence).

The chain joins TRBV20-1 to TRBJ2-2, with D possibly being TRBD1 (6 bases). The material sequenced was whole blood, taken in connection with sensitization to the hapten diphenylcyclopropenone (DPC). The clonotype was recovered from a woman between 35 and 50 years old with alopecia areata. Some clones in this sample may be carry-over from other donors' samples. CDR3 protein: CSARDPGAGDRTGELFF. CDR3 in DNA: TGCAGTGCTAGAGATCCAGGGGCAGGGGATAGGACCGGGGAGCTGTTTTTT.